This T cell receptor beta chain was retrieved from a study of blood T cell repertoires in COVID-19. For the study at large: Donors in the United States, Italy and Spain gave samples during acute or convalescent COVID-19. The analysed material was cDNA or gDNA that came from T cells, B-cell-depleted T cells, or PBMCs.

Germline CDR1 reads LGHDT; CDR2 reads YNNKEL (reference sequence). The ends lost 3 bases at V and 4 bases at J; junction bases unmatched: 10. The CDR3 is made up of 17 amino acids. As originally analysed: By means of reference gene primer amplification, nucleated cell counts were estimated. Clones were sequenced by immunoSEQ multiplex PCR, and TCRdb holds only the in-frame ones, with some missing. Clone size and the V and J calls come from that table; the DNA yielded D and trimming. Of approximately 100,000 clones listed, around 90% were seen once; the top ten hold around 1.1%. The clonotype was recovered from a human donor in a cohort sampled during active COVID-19. Sample: peripheral blood. V and J are TRBV3-1 (or the pseudogene TRBV3-2) and TRBJ2-1; 9 bases fit TRBD2. CDR3 region: CASSQGPSGGNYNEQFF. Written as DNA, the CDR3 is TGTGCCAGCAGCCAGGGACCAAGCGGGGGGAATTACAATGAGCAGTTCTTC.